This entry lists 22 T cell receptor beta chains sequenced from one sample in a study of shared clonotypes between healthy human individuals. This table comes from immunoSEQ multiplex PCR, and its TCRdb copy is limited to in-frame clones, with some not included. The data hold fewer than 400,000 clones, with around 72% observed a single time. Material: memory CD4+ T cells sorted from blood. Indicated subset: CD45RA-negative fraction. The receptor source for this set is a man aged 25-45 years in good health.

This clone was recorded once. V gene TRBV6-5 combines with J gene TRBJ1-4; 8 bases align to TRBD1. CDR3 length: 15 amino acids. V was clipped by 6 bases and J by 7 bases; unmatched bases: 10. Germline V gene lookup returns CDR1 MNHEY and CDR2 SVGAGI. CDR3 in DNA: TGTGCCAGCAGGGCGGACAGGGTGGGAATTGAAAAACTGTTTTTT. Translation gives CASRADRVGIEKLFF.

This chain uses TRBV7-2 with TRBJ2-1, with TRBD2 as a possible D gene (5 bases). The V end was cut by 4 bases, the J end by 0 bases, with 7 bases between. The CDR3 spans 14 residues. Germline V lookup: CDR1 SGHTA, CDR2 FQGNSA. The DNA of the CDR3 is TGTGCCAGCAGCTCGGAGGTCTCCTACAATGAGCAGTTCTTC. This gives the protein CASSSEVSYNEQFF. The full variable domain, in which reference TRBV7-2 and TRBJ2-1 provide the parts outside the CDR3, is GAGVSQSPSNKVTEKGKDVELRCDPISGHTALYWYRQSLGQGLEFLIYFQGNSAPDKSGLPSDRFSAERTGGSVSTLTIQRTQQEDSAVYLCASSSEVSYNEQFFGPGTRLTVL.

This chain joins TRBV9 and TRBJ1-1; D might be TRBD1 (5 bases). The V gene's germline CDR1 is SGDLS and CDR2 YYNGEE. V was trimmed by 2 bases and J by 7 bases, leaving 9 bases between them. The CDR3 contains 12 residues. This chain's CDR3 is CASSVGGHEAFF. The CDR3 bases are TGTGCCAGCAGCGTGGGGGGTCATGAAGCTTTCTTT.

The chain links TRBV11-1 to TRBJ2-7; tentative D call: TRBD2 (7 bases). The CDR3 has 13 amino acids. Trimming stripped 3 bases from V and 4 bases from J, with 10 bases between. The V gene's germline CDR1 is SGHAT and CDR2 FQDESV (reference sequence). This CDR3 is CASSFGGLYEQYF. The CDR3 DNA reads as TGTGCCAGCAGCTTCGGGGGGCTTTACGAGCAGTACTTC.

In this sample, this clone turned up a few times. The chain carries TRBV4-1 and TRBJ2-7, with a possible D match to TRBD1 (6 bases). The CDR3 has 12 amino acids. CDR1 is MGHRA, CDR2 YSYEKL, per germline. Trimming pared 8 bases from V and 3 bases from J, leaving 11 bases between. CDR3 bases: TGCGCCAGCCAGGGGCCCAACTACGAGCAGTACTTC. It translates to CASQGPNYEQYF.

At least ten counts were recorded for this clone. V gene TRBV2 combines with J gene TRBJ1-5; 8 bases fit TRBD1. V gave up 5 bases and J gave up 2 bases; unmatched junction bases: 5. The CDR3 has 15 residues. CDR1 SNHLY and CDR2 FYNNEI come from the germline V gene. DNA for the CDR3: TGTGCCAGCAGTCCGGACAGGGCGGGCAATCAGCCCCAGCATTTT. This codes for CASSPDRAGNQPQHF.

This clone was detected only once. Being one base from a much bigger clone, this may be a read error. Other DNA sequences in this specimen translate into the identical CDR3. The chain links TRBV2 to TRBJ1-4, with unresolved D. V was pared by 4 bases and J by 3 bases, with 9 bases between. CDR1 and CDR2 (germline): SNHLY, FYNNEI. This CDR3 is built from 14 residues. CDR3 in amino acids: CASSGTIPNEKLFF. The CDR3 coding sequence is TGTGCCAGCAGTGGAACAATCCCTAATGAAAAACTGTTTTTT.

DNA of the CDR3: TGTGCCAGCAGTTCCTACAGGGGTGGGAATCAGCCCCAGCATTTT. Translation: CASSSYRGGNQPQHF. The chain combines TRBV27 with TRBJ1-5; 7 bases line up with TRBD1. The germline V gene encodes CDR1 MNHEY and CDR2 SMNVEV (reference sequence). The CDR3 has 15 residues. V lost 4 bases to trimming and J lost 4 bases; unmatched junction nucleotides: 7.

This chain connects TRBV11-2 to TRBJ2-1; D unclear. V was trimmed by 2 bases and J by 6 bases, leaving 5 bases between them. The germline V gene has CDR1 SGHAT and CDR2 FQNNGV. The CDR3 runs 12 residues. This chain's CDR3 is CASSLLGNEQFF. The DNA for the CDR3 is TGTGCCAGCAGCTTACTAGGCAATGAGCAGTTCTTC.

The chain employs TRBV5-1 and TRBJ2-2; 7 bases match TRBD1. In germline, CDR1 is SGHRS, CDR2 YFSETQ. The CDR3 consists of 17 residues. J was trimmed by 2 bases and V by 3 bases; bases with no gene match: 10. The CDR3 bases are TGCGCCAGCAGCTCCCTCCCCACAGGGGCTAACACCGGGGAGCTGTTTTTT. The encoded protein is CASSSLPTGANTGELFF.

The genes are TRBV27 and TRBJ2-7; 12 bases map to TRBD2. The germline gives CDR1 MNHEY, CDR2 SMNVEV (reference sequence). The CDR3 spans 14 residues. V gave up 6 bases and J gave up 2 bases; unmatched junction bases: 2. CDR3 sequence: CASRGLAGTYEQYF. The CDR3 DNA reads TGTGCCAGCAGGGGACTAGCGGGTACCTACGAGCAGTACTTC.

The genes are TRBV5-5 and TRBJ2-2, with a weak D call TRBD1 (5 bases). This CDR3 comprises 15 residues. Looked up from germline, CDR1 is SGHKS and CDR2 is YYEKEE (reference sequence). Between the trimmed V and J ends, which lost 3 bases and 5 bases, there was a span of 14 bases. Written as DNA, the CDR3 is TGTGCCAGCAGCTCCTGGACATCTACGACCGGGGAGCTGTTTTTT. This translates into CASSSWTSTTGELFF.

The V and J genes are TRBV11-2 and TRBJ1-1, with TRBD1 matching 8 bases. CDR3 size: 13 residues. V dropped 4 bases and J dropped 7; count of bases not matched to a gene: 5. Germline lookup yields CDR1 SGHAT and CDR2 FQNNGV. CDR3 coding DNA: TGTGCCAGCAGCTCGCTTGACAGGGGTGAAGCTTTCTTT. Translating gives CASSSLDRGEAFF.

V and J are TRBV29-1 and TRBJ2-2; 10 positions agree with TRBD1. With 6 bases clipped from V and 7 bases from J, the junction kept 11 bases outside the gene matches. There are 15 residues in the CDR3. The germline V gene has CDR1 SQVTM and CDR2 ANQGSEA. The CDR3 region is CSVQQGTGAGGELFF. The CDR3, as DNA: TGCAGCGTCCAACAAGGGACAGGGGCTGGCGGGGAGCTGTTTTTT.

The rearrangement joins TRBV1 to TRBJ2-1; the table's D call of TRBD2 was not tested on the DNA. TRBV1 is recorded as a pseudogene. This CDR3 is built from 18 residues. The CDR3 bases are TGCACCAGCAGCCAAGAAACTAGCGGGGGGCCCTGCTACAATGAGCAGTTCTTC. Amino acids: CTSSQETSGGPCYNEQFF.

The chain combines TRBV19 with TRBJ2-1, with D maybe TRBD1 (7 bases). The CDR3 contains 14 residues. The germline V and J ends were trimmed by 2 bases and 7 bases, with 12 bases remaining between them. CDR1 and CDR2 from the germline V gene are LNHDA and SQIVND (reference sequence). This CDR3 is CASSISGGLNEQFF. The CDR3 bases are TGTGCCAGTAGTATATCAGGGGGGCTGAATGAGCAGTTCTTC. Combining the CDR3 with reference TRBV19 and TRBJ2-1 gives the whole variable domain DGGITQSPKYLFRKEGQNVTLSCEQNLNHDAMYWYRQDPGQGLRLIYYSQIVNDFQKGDIAEGYSVSREKKESFPLTVTSAQKNPTAFYLCASSISGGLNEQFFGPGTRLTVL.

The chain recombines TRBV10-3 with TRBJ2-1; TRBD2 matches at 10 bases. V lost 3 bases, J lost 0 bases, and 5 bases stayed unmatched. The CDR3 runs 17 residues. CDR1 and CDR2 (germline): ENHRY, SYGVKD. This CDR3 reads CAISDPASGSSYNEQFF. CDR3 DNA sequence: TGTGCCATCAGTGACCCTGCTAGCGGGAGCTCCTACAATGAGCAGTTCTTC.

The V and J genes are TRBV6-1 and TRBJ1-1, with no clear D. Germline loops: CDR1 MNHNS, CDR2 SASEGT. Trimming removed 3 bases from V and 10 bases from J, with 15 bases in between. CDR3 size: 13 residues. The CDR3 region is CASSDLRVVVAFF. DNA of the CDR3: TGTGCCAGCAGTGACCTTAGGGTGGTGGTAGCTTTCTTT.

The chain has TRBV4-2 and TRBJ2-2, with D unclear. The V end lost 1 base, the J end lost 1 base, and 1 base lay between the germline ends. Germline-derived CDR1 and CDR2 are LGHNA and YNFKEQ. The CDR3 covers 13 residues. In DNA form, the CDR3 reads TGTGCCAGCAGCCAAGGGAACACCGGGGAGCTGTTTTTT. It yields the protein CASSQGNTGELFF.

Comment on this clone: Additional DNA sequences in this sample encode the identical CDR3. The J gene is TRBJ2-7, the V gene TRBV11-1; D uncertain. The CDR3 is 13 amino acids. In germline, CDR1 is SGHAT, CDR2 FQDESV (reference sequence). V shed 4 bases and J shed 2 bases, with 9 bases lying between them. The CDR3 region is CASSSPPAYEQYF. CDR3 nucleotide sequence: TGTGCCAGCAGCTCTCCCCCAGCCTACGAGCAGTACTTC.

The chain has TRBV5-1 and TRBJ2-1, with D possibly matching TRBD1 (5 bases). With 4 bases removed from V and 0 bases from J, the gap between germline ends came to 17 bases. Per the germline V gene, CDR1 is SGHRS and CDR2 is YFSETQ. CDR3 length equals 17 residues. This chain's CDR3 is CASSRQGAESSYNEQFF. The CDR3 DNA sequence: TGCGCCAGCAGCCGTCAAGGGGCGGAAAGCTCCTACAATGAGCAGTTCTTC.

V gene TRBV11-2 combines with J gene TRBJ2-7, with 7 positions matching TRBD1. Germline values: CDR1 SGHAT, CDR2 FQNNGV. Trimming took 3 bases from V and 2 from J; bases not matched to a gene: 4. This CDR3 contains 14 residues. The CDR3 loop reads CASSLTGIPYEQYF. CDR3 bases: TGTGCCAGCAGCTTGACAGGGATCCCCTACGAGCAGTACTTC.